This TCR beta chain was recorded in a study of early T cells in non-severe SARS-CoV-2 infection. Study information: RNA in bulk from unsorted whole blood was sequenced, and chains were unpaired. Study findings and constraints: VDJdb-based annotation leaned toward anti-spike CD8 responses and missed private and CD4 specificities.

Germline V gene lookup returns CDR1 SNHLY and CDR2 FYNNEI. Trimming removed 6 bases from V and 9 bases from J, with 21 bases in between. The CDR3 extends over 15 amino acids. Unique molecular identifier tags were affixed to discrete cDNA molecules. TCRdb independently ran MiXCR on the 5' RACE reads; one entry per CDR3 protein. Of 45,000 to 65,000 distinct CDR3 sequences detected, 10% to 15% appear once; the ten largest clones hold around 2.6%. This clonotype was observed many times. Antigen: not known. This TCR was recovered from an adult who was a healthcare worker with PCR-confirmed SARS-CoV-2 infection or an uninfected control (not recorded which). The rearrangement links TRBV2 to TRBJ2-1; D might be TRBD2 (7 bases). Sequenced material: whole blood, taken at baseline. CDR3 in DNA: TGTGCCAGCAGGATAGAAGGGGGAGGGCCATCTGAGCAGTTCTTC. As protein: CASRIEGGGPSEQFF.